This T cell receptor beta chain stems from a study of blood T cell repertoires in COVID-19. Sequenced by immunoSEQ multiplex PCR; TCRdb stores in-frame clones only, minus some. Of hundreds of thousands of clones listed, roughly 90% are singletons. V lost 4 bases and J lost 6; bases outside the gene matches: 11. This CDR3 comprises 16 residues. The germline gives CDR1 MNHEY, CDR2 SVGEGT. The sample consisted of peripheral blood. This TCR was recovered from a man younger than 35 with active or convalescent COVID-19. V gene TRBV6-2 or TRBV6-3 combines with J gene TRBJ1-5; TRBD1 matches 8 bases. For the CDR3, the DNA is TGTGCCAGCAGTTGGGCAGGGGGCAGTCGTGGTCAGCCCCAGCATTTT. This encodes CASSWAGGSRGQPQHF.